This T cell receptor beta chain appears in the sequencing data of a study of T cell changes during pregnancy in multiple sclerosis. CDR3 length: 15 amino acids. Trimming took 3 bases from V and 6 from J, leaving 15 bases between them. CDR1 and CDR2 from the germline V gene are MGHDK and SYGVNS. Clones were sequenced by immunoSEQ multiplex PCR, and TCRdb holds only the in-frame ones, with some missing. The sample contains roughly 24,000 clones, 85% to 90% of which appear only once. The sequence was obtained from a female donor in good health, enrolled as a control in a pregnancy study. The source was CD4+ T cells from peripheral blood mononuclear cells, collected in the second trimester of pregnancy. The chain is built from TRBV25-1 and TRBJ2-1; maybe TRBD1 (5 bases). CDR3 region: CASSDEALRGNEQFF. The DNA of the CDR3 is TGTGCCAGCAGTGACGAGGCTCTAAGGGGCAATGAGCAGTTCTTC.